This T cell receptor (beta chain) was recorded in a study of T cell changes during pregnancy in multiple sclerosis. Only a few counts were recorded for this clone. Germline V gene data show CDR1 as SGHVS and CDR2 as FQNEAQ. CDR3 length: 15 residues. V gave up 4 bases and J gave up 2 bases; unmatched junction bases: 7. Some clones are missing from TCRdb's copy, which holds only in-frame ones; the method was immunoSEQ multiplex PCR. The data show some 17,000 clones, 84% seen once. The sample here was CD8+ T cells from peripheral blood mononuclear cells, taken in the third trimester of pregnancy. The receptor's source is a female donor in good health, enrolled as a control in a pregnancy study. The genes are TRBV7-8 and TRBJ2-7; 8 bases are shared with TRBD1. The CDR3 loop is CASSSRTGSTYEQYF. The CDR3, as DNA: TGTGCCAGCAGCTCCCGGACAGGGTCTACCTACGAGCAGTACTTC.